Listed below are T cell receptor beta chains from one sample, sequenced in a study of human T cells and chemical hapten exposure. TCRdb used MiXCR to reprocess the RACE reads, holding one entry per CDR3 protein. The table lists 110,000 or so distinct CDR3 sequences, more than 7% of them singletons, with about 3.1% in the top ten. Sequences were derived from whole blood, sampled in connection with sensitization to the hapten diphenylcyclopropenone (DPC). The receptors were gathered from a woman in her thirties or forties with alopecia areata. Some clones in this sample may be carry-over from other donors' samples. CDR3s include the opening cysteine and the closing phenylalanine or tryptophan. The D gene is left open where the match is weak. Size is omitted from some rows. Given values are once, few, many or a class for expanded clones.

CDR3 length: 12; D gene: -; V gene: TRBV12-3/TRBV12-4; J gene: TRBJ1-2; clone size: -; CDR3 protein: CASSLGGNGYTF; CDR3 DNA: TGTGCCAGCAGTTTGGGGGGAAATGGCTACACCTTC
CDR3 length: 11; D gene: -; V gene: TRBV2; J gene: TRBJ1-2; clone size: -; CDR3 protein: CASSASYGYTF; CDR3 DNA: TGTGCCAGCAGTGCGAGCTATGGCTACACCTTC
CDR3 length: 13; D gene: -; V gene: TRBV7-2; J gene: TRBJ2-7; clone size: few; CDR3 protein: CASSLMRSTEQYF; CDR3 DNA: TGTGCCAGCAGCTTAATGCGTAGCACCGAGCAGTACTTC
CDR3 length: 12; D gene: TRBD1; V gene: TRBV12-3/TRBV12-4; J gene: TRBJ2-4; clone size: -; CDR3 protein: CASSPGGNIQYF; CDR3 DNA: TGTGCCAGCAGTCCAGGGGGAAACATTCAGTACTTC
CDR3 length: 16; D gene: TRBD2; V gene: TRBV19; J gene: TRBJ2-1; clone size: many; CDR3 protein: CASSNLAGFSYNEQFF; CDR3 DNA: TGTGCCAGTAGTAACTTAGCGGGGTTCTCCTACAATGAGCAGTTCTTC
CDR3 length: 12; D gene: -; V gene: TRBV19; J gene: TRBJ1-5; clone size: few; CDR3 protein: CASSILDQPQHF; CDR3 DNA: TGTGCCAGTAGTATATTAGATCAGCCCCAGCATTTT
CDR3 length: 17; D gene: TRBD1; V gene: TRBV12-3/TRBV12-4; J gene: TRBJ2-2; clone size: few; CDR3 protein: CASSPSFWTGQTGELFF; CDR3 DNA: TGTGCCAGCAGTCCCTCATTCTGGACAGGGCAAACCGGGGAGCTGTTTTTT
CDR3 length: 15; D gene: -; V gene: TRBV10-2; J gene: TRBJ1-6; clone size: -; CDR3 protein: CASSDLPEGNSPLHF; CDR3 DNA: TGCGCCAGCAGTGATTTACCGGAGGGTAATTCACCCCTCCACTTT
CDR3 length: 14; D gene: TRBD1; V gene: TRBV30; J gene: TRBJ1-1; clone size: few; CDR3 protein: CAWSVGGEAGEAFF; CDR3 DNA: TGTGCCTGGAGTGTAGGGGGCGAAGCGGGTGAAGCTTTCTTT
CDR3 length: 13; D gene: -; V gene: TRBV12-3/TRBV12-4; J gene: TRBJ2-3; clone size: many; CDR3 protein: CASSLGATDTQYF; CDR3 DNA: TGTGCCAGCAGTCTCGGAGCAACAGATACGCAGTATTTT
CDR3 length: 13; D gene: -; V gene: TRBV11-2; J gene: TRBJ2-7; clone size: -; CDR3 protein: CASSLAYHGDEYF; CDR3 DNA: TGTGCCAGCAGCTTAGCCTACCACGGGGATGAGTACTTC
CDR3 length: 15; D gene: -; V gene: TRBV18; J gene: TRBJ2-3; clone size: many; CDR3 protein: CASSPWRGGTDTQYF; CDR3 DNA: TGTGCCAGCTCACCATGGAGGGGGGGCACAGATACGCAGTATTTT
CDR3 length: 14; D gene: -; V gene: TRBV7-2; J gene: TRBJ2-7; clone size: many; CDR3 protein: CASSLGEIYHEQYF; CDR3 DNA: TGTGCCAGCAGCTTAGGGGAAATATATCACGAGCAGTACTTC
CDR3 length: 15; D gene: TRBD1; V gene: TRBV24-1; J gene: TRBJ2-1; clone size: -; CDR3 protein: CATSDSGQGGHEQFF; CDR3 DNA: TGTGCCACCAGTGATTCCGGACAGGGCGGACATGAGCAGTTCTTC
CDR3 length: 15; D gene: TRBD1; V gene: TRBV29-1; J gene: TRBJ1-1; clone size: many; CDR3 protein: CSVEDRDRGDGEAFF; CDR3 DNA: TGCAGCGTTGAAGATCGGGACAGGGGCGATGGGGAAGCTTTCTTT
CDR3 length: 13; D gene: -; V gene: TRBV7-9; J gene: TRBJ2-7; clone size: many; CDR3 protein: CAAPQGTTNEQYF; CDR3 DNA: TGTGCCGCTCCACAGGGAACGACTAACGAGCAGTACTTC
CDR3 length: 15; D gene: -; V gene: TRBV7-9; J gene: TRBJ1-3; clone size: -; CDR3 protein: CASSLAWEAGNTIYF; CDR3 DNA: TGTGCCAGCAGCTTAGCGTGGGAGGCTGGAAACACCATATATTTT
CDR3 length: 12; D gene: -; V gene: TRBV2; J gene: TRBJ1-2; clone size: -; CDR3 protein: CAARTNYYGYTF; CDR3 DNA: TGTGCCGCCAGGACGAATTACTATGGCTACACCTTC
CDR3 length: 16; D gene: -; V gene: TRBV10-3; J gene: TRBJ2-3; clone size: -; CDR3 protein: CAISESGRHPGDTQYF; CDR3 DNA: TGTGCCATCAGTGAGTCGGGGCGCCACCCGGGGGATACGCAGTATTTT
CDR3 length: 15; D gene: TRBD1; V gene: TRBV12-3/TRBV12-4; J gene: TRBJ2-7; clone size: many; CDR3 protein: CASSFPSGGSYEQYF; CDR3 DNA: TGTGCCAGCAGTTTCCCCTCAGGGGGTAGCTACGAGCAGTACTTC
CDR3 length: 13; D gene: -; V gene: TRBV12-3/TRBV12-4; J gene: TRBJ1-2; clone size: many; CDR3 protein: CASSVTTGKGYTF; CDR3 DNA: TGTGCCAGCAGCGTAACAACAGGGAAAGGCTACACCTTC
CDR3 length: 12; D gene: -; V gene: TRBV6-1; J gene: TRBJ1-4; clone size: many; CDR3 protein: CASRDANEKLFF; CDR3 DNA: TGTGCCAGCAGGGACGCTAATGAAAAACTGTTTTTT
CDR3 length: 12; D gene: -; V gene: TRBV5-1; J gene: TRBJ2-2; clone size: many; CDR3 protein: CASSEDGPEVFF; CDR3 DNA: TGCGCCAGCAGCGAGGACGGCCCTGAGGTGTTTTTT
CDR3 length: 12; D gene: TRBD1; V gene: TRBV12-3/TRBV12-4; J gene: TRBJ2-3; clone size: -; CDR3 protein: CASSNRTGTQYF; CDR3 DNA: TGTGCCAGCAGTAACAGGACAGGTACGCAGTATTTT
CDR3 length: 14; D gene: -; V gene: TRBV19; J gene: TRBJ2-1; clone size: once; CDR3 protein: CASSIDPFFREQFF; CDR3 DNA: TGTGCCAGTAGTATAGACCCCTTTTTCCGCGAGCAGTTCTTC
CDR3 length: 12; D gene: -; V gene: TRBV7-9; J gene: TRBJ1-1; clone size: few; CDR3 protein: CASGLGNTEAFF; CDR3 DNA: TGTGCCAGCGGTCTAGGTAACACTGAAGCTTTCTTT
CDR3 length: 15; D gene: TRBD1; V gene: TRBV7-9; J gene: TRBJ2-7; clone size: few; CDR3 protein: CASSLVNRGRVEQYF; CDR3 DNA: TGTGCCAGCAGCTTAGTGAACAGGGGGCGCGTCGAGCAGTACTTC
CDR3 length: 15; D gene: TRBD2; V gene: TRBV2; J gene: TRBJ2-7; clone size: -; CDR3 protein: CASSGRLAGVYEQYF; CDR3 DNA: TGTGCCAGCAGTGGACGACTAGCGGGGGTCTACGAGCAGTACTTC
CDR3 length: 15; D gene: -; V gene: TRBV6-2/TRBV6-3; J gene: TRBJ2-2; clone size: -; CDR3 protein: CASSWVSQNTGELFF; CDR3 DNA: TGTGCCAGCAGTTGGGTTAGCCAGAACACCGGGGAGCTGTTTTTT
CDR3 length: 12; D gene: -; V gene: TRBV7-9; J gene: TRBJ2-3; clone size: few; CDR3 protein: CASSPLEVTQYF; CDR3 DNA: TGTGCCAGCAGCCCATTAGAGGTTACGCAGTATTTT
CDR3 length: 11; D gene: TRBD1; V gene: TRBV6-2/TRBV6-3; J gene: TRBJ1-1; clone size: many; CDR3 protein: CASSQGAEAFF; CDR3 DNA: TGTGCCAGCAGTCAGGGGGCTGAAGCTTTCTTT
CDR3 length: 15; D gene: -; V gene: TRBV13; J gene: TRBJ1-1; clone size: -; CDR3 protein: CASSGTWGADTEAFF; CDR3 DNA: TGTGCCAGCAGCGGGACATGGGGCGCGGACACTGAAGCTTTCTTT
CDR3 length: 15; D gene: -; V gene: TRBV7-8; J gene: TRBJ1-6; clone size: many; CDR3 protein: CASSLDRVGNSPLHF; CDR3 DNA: TGTGCCAGCAGCTTAGACAGGGTGGGGAATTCACCCCTCCACTTT
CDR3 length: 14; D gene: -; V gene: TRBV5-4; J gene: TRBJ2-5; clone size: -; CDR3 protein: CASSSRGPQETQYF; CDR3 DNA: TGTGCCAGCAGCTCTCGAGGGCCCCAAGAGACCCAGTACTTC
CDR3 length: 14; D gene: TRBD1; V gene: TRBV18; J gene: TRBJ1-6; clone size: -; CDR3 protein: CASSPGQGRTPLHF; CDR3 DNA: TGTGCCAGCTCCCCTGGACAGGGGAGAACACCCCTCCACTTT
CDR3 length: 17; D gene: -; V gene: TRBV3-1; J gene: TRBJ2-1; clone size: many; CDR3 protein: CASSQDMGASSYNEQFF; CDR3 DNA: TGTGCCAGCAGCCAAGATATGGGGGCAAGCTCCTACAATGAGCAGTTCTTC
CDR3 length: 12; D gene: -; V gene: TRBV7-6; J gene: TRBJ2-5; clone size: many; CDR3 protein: CASSPLRETQYF; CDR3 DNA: TGTGCCAGCAGCCCCCTTAGGGAGACCCAGTACTTC
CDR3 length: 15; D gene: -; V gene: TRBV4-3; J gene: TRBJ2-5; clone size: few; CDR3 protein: CASSQSTGDQETQYF; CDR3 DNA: TGCGCCAGCAGCCAATCCACGGGGGACCAAGAGACCCAGTACTTC
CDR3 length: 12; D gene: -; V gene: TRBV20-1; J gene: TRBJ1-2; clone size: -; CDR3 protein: CSAPGWFFGYTF; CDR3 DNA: TGCAGTGCCCCCGGATGGTTTTTTGGCTACACCTTC
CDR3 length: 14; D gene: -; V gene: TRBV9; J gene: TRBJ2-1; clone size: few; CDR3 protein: CASSTEPFGNEQFF; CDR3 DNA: TGTGCCAGCAGTACAGAGCCTTTCGGCAATGAGCAGTTCTTC
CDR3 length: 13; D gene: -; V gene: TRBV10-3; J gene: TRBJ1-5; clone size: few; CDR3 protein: CAITLHGGQPQHF; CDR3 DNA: TGTGCCATCACCTTACATGGGGGTCAGCCCCAGCATTTT
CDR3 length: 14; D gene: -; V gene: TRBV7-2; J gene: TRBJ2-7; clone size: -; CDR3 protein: CASSLETVSYEQYF; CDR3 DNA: TGTGCCAGCAGCTTAGAGACAGTCTCCTACGAGCAGTACTTC
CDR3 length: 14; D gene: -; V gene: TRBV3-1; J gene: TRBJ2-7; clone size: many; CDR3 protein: CASSQDLRSYEQYF; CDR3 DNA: TGTGCCAGCAGCCAAGACCTCCGATCCTACGAGCAGTACTTC
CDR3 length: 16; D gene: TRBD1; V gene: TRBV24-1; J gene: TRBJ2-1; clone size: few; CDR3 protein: CATSDRDRGPYNEQFF; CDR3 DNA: TGTGCCACCAGTGATAGGGACAGGGGGCCCTACAATGAGCAGTTCTTC
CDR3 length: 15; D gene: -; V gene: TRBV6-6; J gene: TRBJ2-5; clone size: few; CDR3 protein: CASSYSDYLQETQYF; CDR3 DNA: TGTGCCAGCAGTTACAGCGACTACCTCCAAGAGACCCAGTACTTC
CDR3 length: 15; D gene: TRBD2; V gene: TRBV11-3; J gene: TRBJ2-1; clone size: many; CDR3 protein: CASSSSGSSYNEQFF; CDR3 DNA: TGTGCCAGCAGCTCTAGCGGAAGCTCCTACAATGAGCAGTTCTTC
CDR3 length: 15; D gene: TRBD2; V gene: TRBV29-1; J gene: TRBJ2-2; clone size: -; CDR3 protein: CSVLTPWGGTGELFF; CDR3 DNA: TGCAGCGTCCTCACGCCGTGGGGGGGCACCGGGGAGCTGTTTTTT
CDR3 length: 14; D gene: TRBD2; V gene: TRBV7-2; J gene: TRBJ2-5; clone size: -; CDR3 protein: CASSRDGGGETQYF; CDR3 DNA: TGTGCCAGCAGCCGGGACGGGGGGGGCGAGACCCAGTACTTC
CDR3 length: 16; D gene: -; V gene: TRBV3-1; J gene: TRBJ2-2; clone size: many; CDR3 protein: CASSQDLGINTGELFF; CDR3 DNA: TGTGCCAGCAGCCAAGATCTAGGCATTAACACCGGGGAGCTGTTTTTT